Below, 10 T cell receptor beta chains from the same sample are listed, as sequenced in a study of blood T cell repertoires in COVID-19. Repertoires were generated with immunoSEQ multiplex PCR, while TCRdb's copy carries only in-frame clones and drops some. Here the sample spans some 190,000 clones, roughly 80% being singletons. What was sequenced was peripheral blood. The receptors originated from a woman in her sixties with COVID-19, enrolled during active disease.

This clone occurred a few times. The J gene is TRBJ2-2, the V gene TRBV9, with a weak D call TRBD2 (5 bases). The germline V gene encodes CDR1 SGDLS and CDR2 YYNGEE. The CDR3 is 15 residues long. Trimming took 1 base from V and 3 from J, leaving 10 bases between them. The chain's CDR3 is CASSVWSGHTGELFF. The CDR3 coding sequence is TGTGCCAGCAGCGTATGGAGCGGTCACACCGGGGAGCTGTTTTTT.

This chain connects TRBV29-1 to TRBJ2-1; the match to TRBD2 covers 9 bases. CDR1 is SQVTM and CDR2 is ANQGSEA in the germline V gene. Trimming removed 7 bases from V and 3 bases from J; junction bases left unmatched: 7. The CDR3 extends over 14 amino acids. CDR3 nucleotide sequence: TGCAGCGCGATTGAGCGGGGGGACTACAATGAGCAGTTCTTC. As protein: CSAIERGDYNEQFF.

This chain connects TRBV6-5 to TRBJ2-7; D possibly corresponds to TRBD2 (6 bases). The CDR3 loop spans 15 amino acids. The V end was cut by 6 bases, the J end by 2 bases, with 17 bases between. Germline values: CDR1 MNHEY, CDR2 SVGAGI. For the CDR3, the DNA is TGTGCCAGCAGAGCCTCGGACGGGGGAGCCTACGAGCAGTACGTC. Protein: CASRASDGGAYEQYV.

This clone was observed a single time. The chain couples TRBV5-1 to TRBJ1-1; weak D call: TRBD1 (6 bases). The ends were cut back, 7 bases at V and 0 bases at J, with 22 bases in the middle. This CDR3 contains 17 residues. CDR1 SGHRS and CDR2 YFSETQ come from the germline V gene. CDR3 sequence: CASATGSGISVNTEAFF. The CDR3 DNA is TGCGCCAGCGCCACAGGGAGCGGTATTAGTGTGAACACTGAAGCTTTCTTT.

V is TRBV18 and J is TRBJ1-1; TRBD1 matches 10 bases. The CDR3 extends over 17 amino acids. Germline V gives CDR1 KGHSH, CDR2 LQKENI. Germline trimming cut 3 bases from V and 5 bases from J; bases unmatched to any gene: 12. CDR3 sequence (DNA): TGTGCCAGCTCACCGGGAGTCCCGGGACAGGGGAGAACTGAAGCTTTCTTT. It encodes CASSPGVPGQGRTEAFF.

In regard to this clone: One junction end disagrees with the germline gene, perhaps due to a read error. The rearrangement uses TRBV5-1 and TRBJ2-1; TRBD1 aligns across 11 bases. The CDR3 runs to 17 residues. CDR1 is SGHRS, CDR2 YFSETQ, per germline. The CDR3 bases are TGCGCCAGCAGCTTGGGGGACGGACAGGGGGCTCCCAATCAGCAGTTCTTC. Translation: CASSLGDGQGAPNQQFF.

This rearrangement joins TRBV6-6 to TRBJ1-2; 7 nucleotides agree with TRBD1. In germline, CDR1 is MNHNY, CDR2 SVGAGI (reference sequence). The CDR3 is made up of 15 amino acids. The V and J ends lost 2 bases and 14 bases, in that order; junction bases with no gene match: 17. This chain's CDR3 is CASSYDQGGGSLTTF. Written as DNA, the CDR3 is TGTGCCAGCAGTTACGACCAGGGGGGTGGCTCGTTAACGACCTTC.

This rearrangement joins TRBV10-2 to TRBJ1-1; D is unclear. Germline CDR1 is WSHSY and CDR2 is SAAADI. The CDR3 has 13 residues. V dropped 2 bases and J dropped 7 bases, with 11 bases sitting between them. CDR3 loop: CASSEVAPFEAFF. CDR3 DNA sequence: TGCGCCAGCAGTGAGGTAGCTCCTTTTGAAGCTTTCTTT.

The CDR3: CASSLVGGQIIYGYTF. CDR3 nucleotide sequence: TGTGCCAGCAGTTTAGTCGGCGGGCAGATTATATACGGCTACACCTTC. The chain links TRBV27 to TRBJ1-2; D is uncertain. This CDR3 is 16 amino acids long. Germline V gene sequence: CDR1 MNHEY, CDR2 SMNVEV (reference sequence). The V and J ends lost 2 bases and 8 bases respectively, with 21 bases between them.

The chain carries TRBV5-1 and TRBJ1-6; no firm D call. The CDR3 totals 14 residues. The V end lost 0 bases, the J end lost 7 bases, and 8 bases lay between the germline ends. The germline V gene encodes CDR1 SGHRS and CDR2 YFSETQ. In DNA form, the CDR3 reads TGCGCCAGCAGCTTGGATGGCTTAAATTCACCCCTCCACTTT. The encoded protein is CASSLDGLNSPLHF.